These 9 T cell receptor beta chains originate from one sample sequenced in a study of graft-versus-host responses after intestinal transplantation. Their specific antigens are unknown. Assay: immunoSEQ multiplex PCR; the TCRdb copy retains only in-frame clones and omits some. The profile shows approximately 90,000 clones, roughly 91% of them singletons. The specimen was unstimulated CD8+ T cells sorted from spleen or lymph node cells, collected before intestinal transplant. The receptors derive from a human donor who received an intestinal transplant.

This chain connects TRBV30 to TRBJ2-7, with 8 bases that match TRBD1. The CDR3 loop spans 13 amino acids. CDR1 and CDR2 from the germline V gene are GTSNPN and SVGIG (reference sequence). J gave up 3 bases and V 5 bases, and 6 bases lay outside the gene matches. CDR3 loop: CAWYGTGSYEQYF. In nucleotides, the CDR3 is TGTGCCTGGTACGGGACAGGAAGCTACGAGCAGTACTTC.

V and J are TRBV5-6 and TRBJ2-1; 8 bases map to TRBD1. The CDR3 extends over 17 amino acids. Trimming at V came to 1 base and at J to 6 bases, leaving 12 bases not matched to a gene. From germline, CDR1 is SGHDT and CDR2 YYEEEE. For the CDR3, the DNA is TGTGCCAGCAGCTTGAAAACCAGGGGGCCGATAATCAATGAGCAGTTCTTC. This codes for CASSLKTRGPIINEQFF.

This clone was observed once. The chain combines TRBV15 with TRBJ1-2, with 7 positions matching TRBD1. This CDR3 is 14 amino acids long. From germline, CDR1 is LNHNV and CDR2 YYDKDF (reference sequence). The trim removed 5 bases at V and 3 bases at J, leaving 6 bases unmatched. The chain's CDR3 is CATSHRGWDYGYTF. The CDR3 region has the DNA TGTGCCACCAGCCACAGGGGATGGGACTATGGCTACACCTTC.

The DNA for the CDR3 is TGTGCCAGCAGCCACGACAGGGGGCCCACCGGGGAGCTGTTTTTT. This translates into CASSHDRGPTGELFF. The chain carries TRBV5-6 and TRBJ2-2, with TRBD1 matching 10 bases. Germline trimming cut 4 bases from V and 4 bases from J; bases unmatched to any gene: 4. In germline, CDR1 is SGHDT, CDR2 YYEEEE. The CDR3 totals 15 residues.

This sequence joins TRBV27 and TRBJ1-2; 9 positions agree with TRBD1. V lost 3 bases and J lost 3; bases outside the gene matches: 5. This CDR3 has 15 amino acids. Germline V CDR1 and CDR2: MNHEY, SMNVEV (reference sequence). As DNA, the CDR3 is TGTGCCAGCAGTTTTAGTAGGACAGGGGACTATGGCTACACCTTC. Protein product: CASSFSRTGDYGYTF.

The J gene is TRBJ2-7, the V gene TRBV7-6; 10 positions agree with TRBD1. The CDR3 runs 17 residues. Trimming took 1 base from V and 1 from J; bases not matched to a gene: 7. Germline CDR1 reads SGHVS; CDR2 reads FNYEAQ. The CDR3 region has the DNA TGTGCCAGCAGCTTAGGGGTGGGGACAGGGGATTCCTACGAGCAGTACTTC. The encoded protein is CASSLGVGTGDSYEQYF.

This chain connects TRBV20-1 to TRBJ1-2; the D is unclear. The V end lost 3 bases, the J end lost 8 bases, and 10 bases lay between the germline ends. This CDR3 region has 11 residues. Germline CDR1 is DFQATT and CDR2 is SNEGSKA (reference sequence). The CDR3 spells CSASRESGYTF. The DNA for the CDR3 is TGCAGTGCTAGTCGTGAAAGCGGCTACACCTTC.

This sequence joins TRBV27 and TRBJ2-1, with TRBD1 matching over 9 bases. After removal of 7 bases from V and 6 bases from J, the junction contained 1 base not matched to a gene. The CDR3 length is 12 residues. CDR1 and CDR2 (germline): MNHEY, SMNVEV (reference sequence). CDR3 bases: TGTGCCAGCACGGGACAGGGCAATGAGCAGTTCTTC. The encoded protein is CASTGQGNEQFF.

The V call is TRBV9, the J call TRBJ1-3; TRBD1 agrees at 9 bases. Germline V CDR1 and CDR2: SGDLS, YYNGEE. The CDR3 is 17 amino acids. V trimming: 5 bases; J trimming: 4 bases; junction bases outside the gene matches: 13. CDR3 DNA sequence: TGTGCCAGCAGTCCCTCAGCTGGGACAGGGTCCGGAAACACCATATATTTT. It is translated as CASSPSAGTGSGNTIYF.